These T cell receptor beta chains were read from a single sample in a study of T cell responses to AZD1222 COVID-19 vaccine. TCRdb keeps only in-frame clones here, not all; method: immunoSEQ multiplex PCR. The sample holds roughly 150,000 clones, about 93% seen once. The source material was peripheral blood, sampled on day 0 of AZD1222 vaccination. The receptors come from an adult in good health. Both conserved end residues are part of each CDR3. The D gene is left open where the match is weak. Not every row has a clone size; where given, it reads once, few, many or a size class.

V: TRBV28
J: TRBJ1-3
size: once
D: .
DNA: TGTGCCAGCAGTTTAGGGGATACCTCTGGAAACACCATATATTTT
CDR3: CASSLGDTSGNTIYF

V: TRBV27
J: TRBJ2-1
size: .
D: .
DNA: TGTGCCAGCAGTTTAAGGCGGTTAGTTGTGGCCAATGAGCAGTTCTTC
CDR3: CASSLRRLVVANEQFF

V: TRBV27
J: TRBJ1-2
size: .
D: .
DNA: TGTGCCAGCAGTTTAGACCCCCTAGATGGCTACACCTTC
CDR3: CASSLDPLDGYTF

V: TRBV5-1
J: TRBJ2-7
size: .
D: .
DNA: TGCGCCAGCAGCGACCCCGGCTCCTACGAGCAGTACTTC
CDR3: CASSDPGSYEQYF

V: TRBV5-6
J: TRBJ2-5
size: .
D: .
DNA: TGTGCCAGCAGCTTAGCAGGGGCTCGTTACCAAGAGACCCAGTACTTC
CDR3: CASSLAGARYQETQYF

V: TRBV6-2/TRBV6-3
J: TRBJ2-2
size: .
D: .
DNA: TGTGCCAGCAGCTCTACCGGGCGGGTACCCGGGGAGCTGTTTTTT
CDR3: CASSSTGRVPGELFF

V: TRBV5-1
J: TRBJ2-3
size: .
D: TRBD1
DNA: TGCGCCAGCAGCCCCGGGACAGGGTGGACAGATACGCAGTATTTT
CDR3: CASSPGTGWTDTQYF

V: TRBV3-1/TRBV3-2
J: TRBJ2-7
size: .
D: .
DNA: TGTGCCAGCAGCCAAGCATGGGGGGGCCACTACGAGCAGTACTTC
CDR3: CASSQAWGGHYEQYF

V: TRBV19
J: TRBJ1-2
size: .
D: TRBD1
DNA: TGTGCCAGTAGCAACCACAGGGGGCGCGACTATGGCTACACCTTC
CDR3: CASSNHRGRDYGYTF

V: TRBV7-3
J: TRBJ2-1
size: .
D: TRBD2
DNA: TGTGCCAGCAGCCCGGACCCGGGACTAGTACAGTTCTTC
CDR3: CASSPDPGLVQFF

V: TRBV24-1
J: TRBJ2-5
size: .
D: TRBD2
DNA: TGTGCCACCGGCGGGACTAGCGGGACGGAGACCCAGTACTTC
CDR3: CATGGTSGTETQYF

V: TRBV20-1
J: TRBJ2-2
size: .
D: TRBD2
DNA: TGCAGTGCTAGTACGGGACTAGCCTACACCGGGGAGCTGTTTTTT
CDR3: CSASTGLAYTGELFF

V: TRBV18
J: TRBJ2-2
size: once
D: .
DNA: TGTGCCAGCTCACCACTAGCGCCTACTAACACCGGGGAGCTGTTTTTT
CDR3: CASSPLAPTNTGELFF

V: TRBV6-1
J: TRBJ1-3
size: .
D: .
DNA: TGTGCCAGCAGTGAAGGGGGGGCTGGAAACACCATATATTTT
CDR3: CASSEGGAGNTIYF

V: TRBV3-1/TRBV3-2
J: TRBJ2-3
size: .
D: TRBD2
DNA: TGTGCCAGCAGCCAAGCGGGAGGGCCAACAGATACGCAGTATTTT
CDR3: CASSQAGGPTDTQYF

V: TRBV6-4
J: TRBJ2-3
size: .
D: .
DNA: TGTGCCAGCAGTGCCGACCGCACAGATACGCAGTATTTT
CDR3: CASSADRTDTQYF

V: TRBV27
J: TRBJ1-6
size: .
D: .
DNA: TGTGCCAGCTCCTCGGGTAATTCACCCCTCCACTTT
CDR3: CASSSGNSPLHF

V: TRBV6-5
J: TRBJ1-2
size: .
D: .
DNA: TGTGCCAGCAGTTACCGGTGGGGGAACTATGGCTACACCTTC
CDR3: CASSYRWGNYGYTF

V: TRBV19
J: TRBJ1-1
size: .
D: .
DNA: TGTGCCAGTAGTATGATAATGGGCGGTACTGAAGCTTTCTTT
CDR3: CASSMIMGGTEAFF

V: TRBV5-1
J: TRBJ1-5
size: .
D: .
DNA: TGCGCCAGCAGCTTGACCGGGGGCGACCAGCCCCAGCATTTT
CDR3: CASSLTGGDQPQHF

V: TRBV3-1/TRBV3-2
J: TRBJ2-7
size: .
D: .
DNA: TGTGCCAGCAGACACGTAGTCGGCCAGCGAGAGTACGAGCAGTACTTC
CDR3: CASRHVVGQREYEQYF

V: TRBV18
J: TRBJ2-4
size: .
D: .
DNA: TGTGCCAGCTCACTTCTTCAGGGAAGGGAAAACATTCAGTACTTC
CDR3: CASSLLQGRENIQYF

V: TRBV9
J: TRBJ1-2
size: .
D: .
DNA: TGTGCCAGCAGCGCCGACAGGTATCCCTATGGCTACACCTTC
CDR3: CASSADRYPYGYTF

V: TRBV4-3
J: TRBJ2-2
size: .
D: TRBD1
DNA: TGCGCCAGCAGCCAAGACCAGGGGGCGAACACCGGGGAGCTGTTTTTT
CDR3: CASSQDQGANTGELFF

V: TRBV30
J: TRBJ2-1
size: once
D: .
DNA: TGTGCCTGGAGTGTACTCGGACGGCAGTTCTTC
CDR3: CAWSVLGRQFF

V: TRBV7-2
J: TRBJ1-5
size: .
D: .
DNA: TGTGCCAGCAGCTTAGTCCCTAACTCCAATCAGCCCCAGCATTTT
CDR3: CASSLVPNSNQPQHF

V: TRBV24-1
J: TRBJ2-1
size: .
D: .
DNA: TGTGCCACCAGTGCCTTCAACGGACAGAATGAGCAGTTCTTC
CDR3: CATSAFNGQNEQFF

V: TRBV7-9
J: TRBJ1-1
size: .
D: TRBD1
DNA: TGTGCCAGCAGTTTTTTGACAGGGCACGGTCGGGCTTTCTTT
CDR3: CASSFLTGHGRAFF

V: TRBV27
J: TRBJ1-3
size: .
D: .
DNA: TGTGCCAGTGGCTACAGTGCTGGAAACACCATATATTTT
CDR3: CASGYSAGNTIYF

V: TRBV7-3
J: TRBJ2-2
size: .
D: .
DNA: TGTGCCAGCAGCTTAAGACCCGGGGAGCTGTTTTTT
CDR3: CASSLRPGELFF

V: TRBV27
J: TRBJ2-7
size: once
D: .
DNA: TGTGCCATTGGGCGGGGCCCCGGGCGCGAGCAGTACTTC
CDR3: CAIGRGPGREQYF

V: TRBV9
J: TRBJ2-1
size: .
D: .
DNA: TGTGCCAGCAGCGTAGGGGCCCAGGGAAGACTACCAAAGCAGTTCTTC
CDR3: CASSVGAQGRLPKQFF

V: TRBV9
J: TRBJ1-2
size: .
D: TRBD1
DNA: TGTGCCAGCAGCCTCCGCCCGGGACAGTCAAACTATGGCTACACCTTC
CDR3: CASSLRPGQSNYGYTF

V: TRBV6-5
J: TRBJ1-4
size: .
D: TRBD1
DNA: TGTGCCAGCAGTCGGACAGGCCTCGGGGATGAAAAACTGTTTTTT
CDR3: CASSRTGLGDEKLFF

V: TRBV5-6
J: TRBJ2-7
size: .
D: .
DNA: TGTGCCAGCAGCTTGGCCTTTGGGGACCGCCGCTACGAGCAGTACTTC
CDR3: CASSLAFGDRRYEQYF

V: TRBV7-6
J: TRBJ2-7
size: .
D: TRBD1
DNA: TGTGCCAGCAGCTTCGGGACAGGAAAAACCTACGAGCAGTACTTC
CDR3: CASSFGTGKTYEQYF

V: TRBV7-8
J: TRBJ2-7
size: .
D: .
DNA: TGTGCCAGCAGCTCATGGTACGAGCAGTACTTC
CDR3: CASSSWYEQYF

V: TRBV4-3
J: TRBJ2-1
size: .
D: .
DNA: TGCGCCAGCAGCCAAGATTCTGGCGCCGGTTGGGACAATGAGCAGTTCTTC
CDR3: CASSQDSGAGWDNEQFF

V: TRBV19
J: TRBJ2-7
size: .
D: TRBD1
DNA: TGTGCCAGTAGTATAGCTGGACAGGGCCCCGAGCAGTACTTC
CDR3: CASSIAGQGPEQYF

V: TRBV28
J: TRBJ2-3
size: .
D: .
DNA: TGTGCCAGCAGTTTTTTTAGCACAGATACGCAGTATTTT
CDR3: CASSFFSTDTQYF

V: TRBV19
J: TRBJ1-3
size: .
D: TRBD1
DNA: TGTGCCAGTAGCCGCAGGGGGCCCTCTGGAAACACCATATATTTT
CDR3: CASSRRGPSGNTIYF

V: TRBV4-3
J: TRBJ2-2
size: once
D: TRBD2
DNA: TGCGCCAGCAGCGAACTAGCGGGCCCGAACACCGGGGAGCTGTTTTTT
CDR3: CASSELAGPNTGELFF

V: TRBV5-5
J: TRBJ1-4
size: .
D: .
DNA: TGTGCCAGCAGCTTGGGGGATCTACAGGGTTCATATGAAAAACTGTTTTTT
CDR3: CASSLGDLQGSYEKLFF

V: TRBV28
J: TRBJ1-1
size: once
D: .
DNA: TGTGCCAGCAGTTTCCCCCACAAGAACACTGAAGCTTTCTTT
CDR3: CASSFPHKNTEAFF

V: TRBV19
J: TRBJ1-1
size: .
D: .
DNA: TGTGCCAGTAGTATATCAGGCATAACCTCGAACACTGAAGCTTTCTTT
CDR3: CASSISGITSNTEAFF

V: TRBV5-6
J: TRBJ2-7
size: .
D: .
DNA: TGTGCCAGCAGCTTGGGCGGCATGCAGTACGAGCAGTACTTC
CDR3: CASSLGGMQYEQYF

V: TRBV19
J: TRBJ2-7
size: .
D: .
DNA: TGTGCCAGTAGTACCACGGAGGGCTACGAGCAGTACTTC
CDR3: CASSTTEGYEQYF

V: TRBV28
J: TRBJ2-7
size: .
D: TRBD2
DNA: TGTGCCACCCTAAGGCGGGAGGGAGGGTCCTACGAGCAGTACTTC
CDR3: CATLRREGGSYEQYF

V: TRBV4-1
J: TRBJ1-2
size: .
D: TRBD1
DNA: TGCGCCAGCAGCCAAGATATGGCGGGACAGAGCATCTATGGCTACACCTTC
CDR3: CASSQDMAGQSIYGYTF

V: TRBV5-1
J: TRBJ2-1
size: once
D: .
DNA: TGCGCCAGCAGACTCAGGCAACCCCCCGATGAGCAGTTCTTC
CDR3: CASRLRQPPDEQFF

V: TRBV29-1
J: TRBJ2-5
size: .
D: TRBD2
DNA: TGCAGCGTGCCACTAGCGCACCAAGAGACCCAGTACTTC
CDR3: CSVPLAHQETQYF